A single sample gave rise to the 19 T cell receptor beta chains below, sequenced in a study of blood T cell repertoires in COVID-19. The data were produced by immunoSEQ multiplex PCR, yet TCRdb's version contains in-frame clones alone and is incomplete. The sample lists some 98,000 clones, about four fifths seen once, with roughly 19% in the top ten. Sample: peripheral blood. Receptors originate from a human donor in a cohort sampled during active COVID-19.

This rearrangement joins TRBV3-1 (or the pseudogene TRBV3-2) to TRBJ2-3; 12 bases are a match to TRBD2. The V gene's germline CDR1 is LGHDT and CDR2 YNNKEL (reference sequence). This CDR3 spans 14 amino acids. V lost 4 bases, J lost 5 bases, and 1 base stayed unmatched. The CDR3 region has the DNA TGTGCCAGCAGCCGACTAGCGGGGGTAGATACGCAGTATTTT. This translates into CASSRLAGVDTQYF.

In its sample, this clone was seen a few times. The chain couples TRBV28 to TRBJ2-7; TRBD1 matches at 8 bases. V lost 6 bases, J lost 5 bases, and 3 bases stayed unmatched. The CDR3 covers 12 residues. Germline loops: CDR1 MDHEN, CDR2 SYDVKM. CDR3 bases: TGTGCCAGCAGCAGGACAGGGAACGAGCAGTACTTC. Translating gives CASSRTGNEQYF.

CDR3 nucleotides: TGTGCCAGCAGACAGACAGGGAGAAACACCGGGGAGCTGTTTTTT. It encodes CASRQTGRNTGELFF. The chain joins TRBV27 to TRBJ2-2; 7 bases are a match to TRBD1. The CDR3 runs 15 residues. Losses at the gene ends were 6 bases for V and 2 bases for J; bases not matched to a gene: 6. Germline V gene lookup returns CDR1 MNHEY and CDR2 SMNVEV (reference sequence).

The chain has TRBV5-6 and TRBJ1-2, with D unresolved. V was pared by 0 bases and J by 4 bases, with 10 bases between. The CDR3 extends over 14 amino acids. The germline V gene has CDR1 SGHDT and CDR2 YYEEEE. CDR3 DNA sequence: TGTGCCAGCAGCTTGGGGGCAACCCCCTATGGCTACACCTTC. This codes for CASSLGATPYGYTF.

V and J are TRBV4-1 and TRBJ1-2; no firm D call. CDR1 and CDR2 (germline): MGHRA, YSYEKL. V was pared by 0 bases and J by 2 bases, with 10 bases between. This CDR3 comprises 15 residues. CDR3 in amino acids: CASSQDQALNYGYTF. The DNA of the CDR3 is TGCGCCAGCAGCCAAGACCAGGCCTTAAACTATGGCTACACCTTC.

V and J are TRBV10-3 and TRBJ1-1; tentative D call: TRBD1 (6 bases). V dropped 0 bases and J dropped 10 bases, with 21 bases sitting between them. Germline V CDR1 and CDR2: ENHRY, SYGVKD. The CDR3 extends over 16 amino acids. The CDR3, as DNA: TGTGCCATCAGTGAGTCTGCTGGGGACACGGGCAGGGGAGCTTTCTTT. This translates into CAISESAGDTGRGAFF.

This rearrangement joins TRBV12-3 or TRBV12-4 to TRBJ1-1, with D possibly being TRBD1 (6 bases). Trimming left V 7 bases short and J 12 bases short, with 21 bases between. The CDR3 loop spans 13 amino acids. The CDR3 bases are TGTGCCAGCACCCGAAGCCGGGACACAAGGACTTTCTTT. Translation gives CASTRSRDTRTFF.

This clone turned up a few times. The chain combines TRBV27 with TRBJ2-7, with 10 bases aligning to TRBD2. With 6 bases clipped from V and 5 bases from J, the junction kept 13 bases outside the gene matches. CDR1 and CDR2 from the germline V gene are MNHEY and SMNVEV (reference sequence). The CDR3 spans 16 residues. The CDR3 loop reads CASSPLRTSGPHEQYF. For the CDR3, the DNA is TGTGCCAGCAGCCCATTAAGGACTAGCGGCCCCCACGAGCAGTACTTC.

V and J are TRBV6-1 and TRBJ2-5; 11 nucleotides align to TRBD1. The CDR3 runs 14 residues. The V gene end was trimmed by 3 bases and the J gene end by 4 bases; junction bases not matched to a gene: 1. From germline, CDR1 is MNHNS and CDR2 SASEGT. CDR3 sequence reads: CASSEGTGGETQYF. The DNA of the CDR3 is TGTGCCAGCAGTGAGGGGACAGGGGGAGAGACCCAGTACTTC.

The table lists this clone with a count of one. The V call is TRBV18, the J call TRBJ2-7; 7 bases align to TRBD2. The CDR3 runs 14 residues. Germline loops: CDR1 KGHSH, CDR2 LQKENI. V was pared by 2 bases and J by 5 bases, with 6 bases of the junction left unmatched. Here the CDR3 reads CASSPAGSGNEQYF. CDR3 DNA sequence: TGTGCCAGCTCACCAGCAGGGAGCGGGAACGAGCAGTACTTC.

The V call is TRBV18, the J call TRBJ2-3; maybe TRBD1 (6 bases). The germline V gene has CDR1 KGHSH and CDR2 LQKENI. V was clipped by 3 bases and J by 3 bases, with 16 bases between them. The CDR3 loop spans 16 amino acids. The CDR3 nucleotides are TGTGCCAGCTCACCCGTCACAGGGTTTGTGACAGATACGCAGTATTTT. Protein: CASSPVTGFVTDTQYF.

This sequence joins TRBV28 and TRBJ1-5; D perhaps matches TRBD1 (6 bases). The CDR3 has 16 residues. Germline CDR1 reads MDHEN; CDR2 reads SYDVKM. V was shortened by 4 bases and J by 7 bases, with 20 bases between the two germline ends. CDR3 in amino acids: CASSSYTGGAGQPQHF. The DNA for the CDR3 is TGTGCCAGCAGTTCATATACGGGGGGCGCCGGACAGCCCCAGCATTTT.

This clone was seen a handful of times. This rearrangement joins TRBV19 to TRBJ1-5, with D tentatively TRBD1 (6 bases). Germline loops: CDR1 LNHDA, CDR2 SQIVND (reference sequence). With 5 bases removed from V and 3 bases from J, the gap between germline ends came to 11 bases. CDR3 length: 14 amino acids. The CDR3 spells CASSLDRNNQPQHF. In nucleotides, the CDR3 is TGTGCCAGTAGTCTTGACAGGAACAATCAGCCCCAGCATTTT. Variable domain in full (rest from reference TRBV19 and TRBJ1-5): DGGITQSPKYLFRKEGQNVTLSCEQNLNHDAMYWYRQDPGQGLRLIYYSQIVNDFQKGDIAEGYSVSREKKESFPLTVTSAQKNPTAFYLCASSLDRNNQPQHFGDGTRLSIL.

J is TRBJ1-2 and V is TRBV6-5, with D hard to call. The length of the CDR3 is 13 residues. Germline CDR1 MNHEY, CDR2 SVGAGI. V lost 0 bases and J lost 8, with 10 bases in between. CDR3 protein: CASSYSRAQGYTF. The CDR3 DNA follows: TGTGCCAGCAGTTACTCGAGGGCGCAAGGCTACACCTTC.

The chain combines TRBV30 with TRBJ2-7, with D possibly TRBD1 on 5 matching bases. V dropped 2 bases and J dropped 3 bases, with 14 bases sitting between them. The CDR3 covers 14 residues. Per the germline V gene, CDR1 is GTSNPN and CDR2 is SVGIG (reference sequence). The CDR3 DNA is TGTGCCTGGAGTCCCCAGCGTAGGGGCTACGAGCAGTACTTC. It codes for CAWSPQRRGYEQYF.

The chain links TRBV27 to TRBJ2-7; possibly TRBD1 for D (5 bases). This CDR3 has 14 residues. Germline lookup yields CDR1 MNHEY and CDR2 SMNVEV (reference sequence). V lost 5 bases and J 0 bases, leaving 11 bases between the germline ends. The CDR3 here is CASSRTPASYEQYF. For the CDR3, the DNA is TGTGCCAGCAGTCGGACACCGGCCTCCTACGAGCAGTACTTC.

The chain links TRBV2 to TRBJ1-1; 9 bases agree with TRBD1. The germline CDR1 and CDR2 sequences are SNHLY and FYNNEI. J was trimmed by 10 bases and V by 6 bases; bases with no gene match: 9. The CDR3 totals 13 residues. CDR3 sequence reads: CASSLIQGAGAFF. The CDR3, as DNA: TGTGCCAGCAGCCTAATACAGGGGGCAGGAGCTTTCTTT.

This clone was picked up one time. The V gene is TRBV29-1, the J gene TRBJ1-6, with D maybe TRBD1 (6 bases). Deletions cut 6 bases from V and 1 base from J, with 10 bases between. The CDR3 totals 14 residues. Germline values: CDR1 SQVTM, CDR2 ANQGSEA. DNA of the CDR3: TGCAGCGTCGCAGGGGAGTCCTATAATTCACCCCTCCACTTT. This translates into CSVAGESYNSPLHF.

The sample holds one count of this clone. This chain links TRBV18 with TRBJ2-7; 7 positions agree with TRBD2. The junction had 3 bases not matched to a gene; V was cut back by 3 bases and J by 1 base. The germline V gene encodes CDR1 KGHSH and CDR2 LQKENI. This CDR3 has 14 residues. CDR3: CASSPGGGSYEQYF. The CDR3 DNA reads TGTGCCAGCTCACCGGGGGGGGGATCCTACGAGCAGTACTTC.